These 6 T cell receptor beta chains came from one sample sequenced in a study of T cell repertoires in aging, cancer and after chemotherapy. Multiplex touch-down PCR with TRB-A/B primers amplified rearranged V-D-J TRB sequences. TCRdb re-called the multiplex PCR reads through MiXCR, storing one row per CDR3 protein. This sample carries 20,000 or so distinct CDR3 sequences, over 35% of them seen once, and the ten largest clones take 17%. Peripheral blood genomic DNA, not sorted cells or RNA, was the template. Sequenced input: blood. These receptors were obtained from a human donor with a solid tumor.

This clonotype has more than one count but fewer than ten. The gene calls are TRBV13 and TRBJ2-2, with 10 bases matching TRBD2. Germline V gene data show CDR1 as PRHDT and CDR2 as FYEKMQ (reference sequence). The V gene end was trimmed by 5 bases and the J gene end by 3 bases; junction bases not matched to a gene: 9. The CDR3 has 17 amino acids. The CDR3 sequence is CASSRSGTSAYTGELFF. In DNA, the CDR3 is TGTGCCAGCAGCCGATCCGGGACTAGCGCTTACACCGGGGAGCTGTTTTTT.

The chain couples TRBV6-6 to TRBJ1-5, with D possibly being TRBD1 (5 bases). The CDR3 contains 16 residues. V was trimmed by 4 bases and J by 4 bases, leaving 17 bases between them. Germline V CDR1 and CDR2: MNHNY, SVGAGI (reference sequence). For the CDR3, the DNA is TGTGCCAGCAGTTCCACTAGGACGGGGGAAAATCAGCCCCAGCATTTT. It yields the protein CASSSTRTGENQPQHF.

This rearrangement joins TRBV6-1 to TRBJ1-6; 9 nucleotides match TRBD1. This CDR3 has 14 residues. Germline V gene lookup returns CDR1 MNHNS and CDR2 SASEGT. V dropped 5 bases and J dropped 10; count of bases not matched to a gene: 6. The CDR3 loop reads CASSKDRGGSPLHF. The CDR3 coding sequence is TGTGCCAGCAGTAAGGACAGGGGTGGGTCACCCCTCCACTTT.

The chain joins TRBV27 to TRBJ2-5; maybe TRBD1 (6 bases). Trimming cost V 5 bases and J 5 bases, with 15 bases left between them. Per the germline V gene, CDR1 is MNHEY and CDR2 is SMNVEV (reference sequence). The CDR3 runs 14 residues. CDR3 loop: CASSGQLGSETQYF. DNA for the CDR3: TGTGCCAGCAGTGGACAGTTGGGTTCGGAGACCCAGTACTTC.

The chain joins TRBV6-2 or TRBV6-3 to TRBJ1-1; 8 bases are a match to TRBD1. The CDR3 has 15 residues. The ends lost 10 bases at V and 4 bases at J; junction bases unmatched: 14. Germline V gives CDR1 MNHEY, CDR2 SVGEGT. The CDR3 DNA reads as TGTGCCACCAGGGGGCAGATGTTCGTGCGCACTGAAGCTTTCTTT. This translates into CATRGQMFVRTEAFF.

In this sample, this clonotype turned up a few times. The chain joins TRBV15 to TRBJ2-1, with 9 positions matching TRBD2. V dropped 3 bases and J dropped 10; count of bases not matched to a gene: 13. The CDR3 is made up of 16 amino acids. Germline CDR1 is LNHNV and CDR2 is YYDKDF (reference sequence). This CDR3 is CATSRGLAGLNGEQFF. The CDR3 DNA sequence: TGTGCCACCAGCAGGGGACTAGCCGGACTTAACGGCGAGCAGTTCTTC.